This record covers a single TCR beta chain. Its antigen is currently unknown. This sample stems from a study of OX40 agonist ivuxolimab in advanced cancers. Study-wide points: At 0.1 to 3.0 mg/kg, clonal expansion of CD4+ and CD8+ blood T cells had occurred by week 6. Expanded clones belonging to CD8+ T cells outnumbered, on average, those of CD4+. Among the nonresponders, some also had low normalized T-cell clonal expansion.

The CDR3 sequence is 15 residues long. Trimming shortened V by 2 bases and J by 6 bases, and 14 bases separated the two germline ends. The V gene's germline CDR1 is SEHNR and CDR2 FQNEAQ (reference sequence). Drawing of blood for sampling happened at baseline, at cycle 4 day 1, and at cycle 7 day 1. Libraries were prepared by immunoSEQ multiplex PCR; TCRdb keeps only in-frame clonotypes and omits some of them. This sample carries some 78,000 clones, about 88% of them seen once, and the ten largest clones take 0.99%. The clonotype was recovered from an adult with an advanced solid tumor such as melanoma, head and neck, liver or kidney cancer. Sample: CD4+ or CD8+ T cells sorted from blood, taken in a trial of the OX40 agonist ivuxolimab. The chain couples TRBV7-9 to TRBJ1-5; weak D call: TRBD1 (5 bases). The CDR3, as DNA: TGTGCCAGCAGCTTATCCCGGCAGGGAGGTCAGCCCCAGCATTTT. It is translated as CASSLSRQGGQPQHF.